These 21 T cell receptor beta chains were all obtained from the same sample, sequenced in a study of T cells in narcolepsy. Method: immunoSEQ multiplex PCR; TCRdb's copy keeps in-frame clones and lacks some. Of tens of thousands of clones detected, about nine tenths appear once; the ten largest clones hold about 0.8%. Sequenced sample: CD45RA- memory CD4+ T cells from PBMCs. Every receptor here comes from a human donor with narcolepsy.

V is TRBV7-2 and J is TRBJ1-4; no clear D gene. From germline, CDR1 is SGHTA and CDR2 FQGNSA. This CDR3 is built from 13 residues. V was clipped by 3 bases and J by 8 bases, with 10 bases between them. CDR3 sequence reads: CASSLGLYEKLFF. The CDR3 DNA sequence: TGTGCCAGCAGCTTGGGGTTATACGAAAAACTGTTTTTT.

This chain uses TRBV28 with TRBJ2-5, with 8 bases identical to TRBD1. This CDR3 has 17 amino acids. V trimming: 2 bases; J trimming: 6 bases; junction bases outside the gene matches: 14. CDR1 and CDR2 (germline): MDHEN, SYDVKM. As DNA, the CDR3 is TGTGCCAGCAGTTTAGGGGGATCAGGGGGCGGATGGAAGACCCAGTACTTC. Its protein is CASSLGGSGGGWKTQYF.

The chain recombines TRBV7-2 with TRBJ2-2; D possibly corresponds to TRBD1 (6 bases). The CDR3 sequence is 14 residues long. Germline CDR1 and CDR2: SGHTA and FQGNSA. V was cut by 4 bases and J by 3 bases, with 9 bases left in between. The CDR3 loop is CASSYRVDTGELFF. CDR3 in DNA: TGTGCCAGCAGCTACAGGGTTGACACCGGGGAGCTGTTTTTT.

The CDR3 here is CASSLWHRGGEKLFF. CDR3 DNA sequence: TGTGCCAGCAGTTTATGGCACAGGGGCGGTGAAAAACTGTTTTTT. This chain uses TRBV28 with TRBJ1-4, with 7 bases that match TRBD1. Germline V lookup: CDR1 MDHEN, CDR2 SYDVKM. V lost 0 bases to trimming and J lost 7 bases; unmatched junction nucleotides: 5. There are 15 residues in the CDR3.

The chain uses TRBV7-8 and TRBJ2-1; D might be TRBD2 (5 bases). There are 14 residues in the CDR3. V was clipped by 7 bases and J by 4 bases, with 14 bases between them. Germline V lookup: CDR1 SGHVS, CDR2 FQNEAQ. The chain's CDR3 is CASNLGRVYNEQFF. For the CDR3, the DNA is TGTGCCAGCAACCTTGGGCGGGTTTACAATGAGCAGTTCTTC.

V usage is TRBV19 and J usage is TRBJ2-1, with no clear D. Trimming left V 1 base short and J 4 bases short, with 14 bases between. The CDR3 runs 16 residues. Per germline, CDR1 LNHDA and CDR2 SQIVND (reference sequence). CDR3 nucleotide sequence: TGTGCCAGTAGTATAGTAAGGATGGTCAAATACAATGAGCAGTTCTTC. Protein product: CASSIVRMVKYNEQFF.

V usage is TRBV28 and J usage is TRBJ1-4; no definite D call. Germline assignment: CDR1 MDHEN and CDR2 SYDVKM. V dropped 5 bases and J dropped 3 bases, with 16 bases sitting between them. The CDR3 sequence is 16 residues long. The CDR3 loop reads CASSSRSRAANEKLFF. The CDR3, as DNA: TGTGCCAGCAGTAGTCGATCGAGGGCAGCTAATGAAAAACTGTTTTTT.

This clone was recorded once. The chain combines TRBV6-5 with TRBJ1-1, with 7 bases that match TRBD1. Trimming cost V 6 bases and J 8 bases; bases outside gene matches: 9. Germline lookup yields CDR1 MNHEY and CDR2 SVGAGI. This CDR3 is 13 amino acids long. In nucleotides, the CDR3 is TGTGCCAGCAGGGTGGGACAGAAACGAGAAGCTTTCTTT. Translating it yields CASRVGQKREAFF.

This chain joins TRBV15 and TRBJ2-7; no clear D. CDR1 and CDR2 (germline): LNHNV, YYDKDF (reference sequence). This CDR3 has 16 residues. V lost 1 base to trimming and J lost 0 bases, with 13 bases between them. The CDR3, as DNA: TGTGCCACCAGCAGAGGCGGTACAGTCAGCTCCTACGAGCAGTACTTC. It specifies CATSRGGTVSSYEQYF.

The CDR3 DNA follows: TGTGCCAGCAGTTACCTCCGACAGGGATCGTATGGCTACACCTTC. It translates to CASSYLRQGSYGYTF. The chain carries TRBV6-6 and TRBJ1-2; 7 nucleotides match TRBD1. There are 15 residues in the CDR3. Germline CDR1 is MNHNY and CDR2 is SVGAGI (reference sequence). The junction had 8 bases not matched to a gene; V was cut back by 2 bases and J by 5 bases.

The chain couples TRBV7-9 to TRBJ2-5; 7 nucleotides agree with TRBD2. The J call may not be correct, given that the DNA end is closer to TRBJ2-7. This CDR3 is 15 amino acids long. Germline CDR1 SEHNR, CDR2 FQNEAQ (reference sequence). The CDR3 loop reads CASSPTGGRTYEQYF. The CDR3 DNA reads as TGTGCCAGCAGCCCAACGGGGGGACGGACCTACGAGCAGTACTTC.

This chain connects TRBV5-4 to TRBJ1-1; perhaps TRBD1 as D (5 bases). Germline CDR1 and CDR2: SGHNT and YYREEE (reference sequence). The CDR3 is 15 residues long. With 0 bases removed from V and 1 base from J, the gap between germline ends came to 10 bases. CDR3 residues: CASSLANRPNTEAFF. The CDR3 DNA reads as TGTGCCAGCAGCTTGGCCAACAGGCCGAACACTGAAGCTTTCTTT.

The J gene is TRBJ2-1, the V gene TRBV5-1; tentatively, D is TRBD1 or TRBD2 (5 bases each). V gave up 4 bases and J gave up 4 bases, with 18 bases separating them. The CDR3 is made up of 16 amino acids. Germline values: CDR1 SGHRS, CDR2 YFSETQ. CDR3 sequence (DNA): TGCGCCAGCAGCCCGGGACCGGTAACGCCTTACAATGAGCAGTTCTTC. This sequence encodes CASSPGPVTPYNEQFF.

CDR3 sequence reads: CASSPTGANYGYTF. The CDR3, as DNA: TGTGCCAGCAGCCCGACAGGGGCTAACTATGGCTACACCTTC. The gene calls are TRBV6-5 and TRBJ1-2, with TRBD1 matching 8 bases. The CDR3 is made up of 14 amino acids. Germline assignment: CDR1 MNHEY and CDR2 SVGAGI. V dropped 6 bases and J dropped 0; count of bases not matched to a gene: 3.

The chain recombines TRBV5-1 with TRBJ1-1; D unresolved. V shed 1 base and J shed 4 bases, with 20 bases lying between them. Germline-derived CDR1 and CDR2 are SGHRS and YFSETQ. The CDR3 is made up of 17 amino acids. The CDR3 spells CASSLLVPFGSGTEAFF. The CDR3 bases are TGCGCCAGCAGCTTGTTGGTCCCTTTCGGTTCGGGCACTGAAGCTTTCTTT.

J is TRBJ2-5 and V is TRBV18; TRBD2 might be the D (6 bases). V was shortened by 1 base and J by 5 bases, with 8 bases between the two germline ends. CDR1 KGHSH and CDR2 LQKENI come from the germline V gene. The CDR3 length is 13 residues. DNA of the CDR3: TGTGCCAGCTCACCACGAGGAGGGGAGACCCAGTACTTC. Translated: CASSPRGGETQYF.

The V call is TRBV5-1, the J call TRBJ1-1, with unresolved D. V gave up 2 bases and J gave up 5 bases, with 7 bases separating them. Looked up from germline, CDR1 is SGHRS and CDR2 is YFSETQ. This CDR3 has 12 residues. The CDR3 loop reads CASSFPGTEAFF. The CDR3 nucleotides are TGCGCCAGCAGCTTCCCGGGGACTGAAGCTTTCTTT.

The chain links TRBV19 to TRBJ2-2; D not resolved. This CDR3 region has 15 residues. V lost 3 bases to trimming and J lost 6 bases, with 14 bases between them. Germline loops: CDR1 LNHDA, CDR2 SQIVND (reference sequence). CDR3 coding DNA: TGTGCCAGTAGTATTCCCTCGTCGGCATCCGGGGAGCTGTTTTTT. Translated: CASSIPSSASGELFF.

Notes on this clone: Other nucleotide sequences from this sample produce the same CDR3. V and J are TRBV5-4 and TRBJ2-1, with 8 nucleotides matching TRBD1. CDR3 length: 16 amino acids. Germline lookup yields CDR1 SGHNT and CDR2 YYREEE (reference sequence). V trimming: 4 bases; J trimming: 4 bases; junction bases outside the gene matches: 10. The CDR3 here is CASSADDRGTYNEQFF. The CDR3 nucleotides are TGTGCCAGCAGCGCAGACGACAGGGGAACGTACAATGAGCAGTTCTTC.

Written as DNA, the CDR3 is TGTGCCAGCAGCACTAAACAGGTCTCTGGGGCCAACGTCCTGACTTTC. It is translated as CASSTKQVSGANVLTF. The chain links TRBV5-4 to TRBJ2-6, with a possible D match to TRBD1 (5 bases). Germline V gene sequence: CDR1 SGHNT, CDR2 YYREEE (reference sequence). This CDR3 spans 16 amino acids. Trimming stripped 4 bases from V and 0 bases from J, with 11 bases between.

This chain links TRBV5-1 with TRBJ1-1; 8 bases agree with TRBD1. The CDR3 has 15 amino acids. The V gene end was trimmed by 4 bases and the J gene end by 1 base; junction bases not matched to a gene: 6. CDR1 SGHRS and CDR2 YFSETQ come from the germline V gene. The chain's CDR3 is CASSLPGTGNTEAFF. CDR3 in DNA: TGCGCCAGCAGCCTACCCGGGACAGGGAACACTGAAGCTTTCTTT. Based on the CDR3 plus reference TRBV5-1 and TRBJ1-1, the full variable domain is KAGVTQTPRYLIKTRGQQVTLSCSPISGHRSVSWYQQTPGQGLQFLFEYFSETQRNKGNFPGRFSGRQFSNSRSEMNVSTLELGDSALYLCASSLPGTGNTEAFFGQGTRLTVV.